The 31 T cell receptor beta chains below all came from one sample that was sequenced in a study of T cell clusters in autoimmune cytopenias. Approximately 36,000 genome equivalents of blood DNA were amplified for TRB. One tube held mixed TRB-A and TRB-B primer pools for touch-down PCR. From the multiplex PCR reads, TCRdb lists one entry per CDR3 protein and no DNA. The sample has 14,000 to 15,000 distinct CDR3 sequences. The data also belong to a second study, concerning T cell repertoires in aging, cancer and after chemotherapy.

The sample comprised peripheral blood. All receptors derive from a human donor in good health.

The V call is TRBV6-2 or TRBV6-3, the J call TRBJ2-2. The CDR3 consists of 12 residues. Germline CDR1 MNHEY, CDR2 SVGEGT. CDR3 region: CASSYPIRELFF.

V usage is TRBV19 and J usage is TRBJ2-5; TCRdb outputs TRBD1, but without DNA this stays unchecked. The CDR3 totals 16 residues. CDR1 is LNHDA and CDR2 is SQIVND in the germline V gene (reference sequence). CDR3 amino acids: CASSRGQGASGETQYF.

V and J are TRBV15 and TRBJ2-2; TCRdb indicates TRBD2, and absent DNA this call remains unverified. Germline V gene sequence: CDR1 LNHNV, CDR2 YYDKDF (reference sequence). This CDR3 is built from 16 residues. CDR3 region: CATSREASRRTGELFF. Complete variable domain (other parts from reference TRBV15 and TRBJ2-2): DAMVIQNPRYQVTQFGKPVTLSCSQTLNHNVMYWYQQKSSQAPKLLFHYYDKDFNNEADTPDNFQSRRPNTSFCFLDIRSPGLGDTAMYLCATSREASRRTGELFFGEGSRLTVL.

The rearrangement joins TRBV6-1 to TRBJ2-1. The V gene's germline CDR1 is MNHNS and CDR2 SASEGT. The CDR3 extends over 13 amino acids. CDR3 amino acids: CASKGDSYNEQFF.

The rearrangement uses TRBV11-3 and TRBJ2-4. The germline gives CDR1 SGHNT, CDR2 YENEEA. The CDR3 totals 16 residues. The chain's CDR3 is CASSSSRIIAKNIQYF.

This clonotype is classed as medium-sized by frequency. The chain is built from TRBV19 and TRBJ2-1; TCRdb reports TRBD2, a call that lacks DNA to check it against. The CDR3 is 15 amino acids. CDR1 and CDR2 (germline): LNHDA, SQIVND (reference sequence). CDR3 residues: CASSIPAGGYNEQFF.

The chain couples TRBV19 to TRBJ2-1; TCRdb picks TRBD1, but there is no DNA to check that call. Germline V gene data show CDR1 as LNHDA and CDR2 as SQIVND (reference sequence). This CDR3 region has 13 residues. The CDR3: CASGDRGGDEQFF.

The V gene is TRBV10-3, the J gene TRBJ2-7; no DNA is available, so the TRBD2 call from TCRdb remains unchecked. This CDR3 has 15 residues. Germline CDR1 ENHRY, CDR2 SYGVKD. CDR3 residues: CAISPDSPLPYEQYF.

The V and J genes are TRBV11-3 and TRBJ2-3. CDR1 SGHNT and CDR2 YENEEA come from the germline V gene. This CDR3 has 17 residues. The CDR3 spells CASSLNLPQSYKDTQYF.

Considering frequency, this clonotype is medium-sized (0.01 to 0.1%). The genes are TRBV11-3 and TRBJ2-1; TCRdb lists TRBD2, though no DNA is available to test this call. Looked up from germline, CDR1 is SGHNT and CDR2 is YENEEA. CDR3 length equals 16 residues. The CDR3 here is CASSFLRTSRIGEQFF.

This sequence joins TRBV27 and TRBJ1-6; TCRdb proposes TRBD1, but this gene call is untestable without DNA. CDR1 MNHEY and CDR2 SMNVEV come from the germline V gene (reference sequence). The CDR3 extends over 15 amino acids. The CDR3 protein is CASSLGTVGSSPLHF.

This sequence joins TRBV7-6 and TRBJ1-4. CDR3 size: 15 residues. Germline V gene sequence: CDR1 SGHVS, CDR2 FNYEAQ. CDR3 loop: CASSLADSGNEKLFF.

This chain connects TRBV12-3 or TRBV12-4 to TRBJ2-1; with no DNA, the TCRdb D assignment of TRBD1 cannot be verified. The CDR3 runs 14 residues. CDR3 residues: CASGRGTHYNEQFF.

The rearrangement joins TRBV19 to TRBJ1-5. Germline V gene data show CDR1 as LNHDA and CDR2 as SQIVND (reference sequence). The CDR3 loop spans 11 amino acids. This CDR3 is CASGETQPQHF.

This clonotype counts as medium-sized by frequency. The rearrangement links TRBV13 to TRBJ2-5; with no DNA, the TCRdb D assignment of TRBD1 cannot be verified. From germline, CDR1 is PRHDT and CDR2 FYEKMQ (reference sequence). This CDR3 is built from 16 residues. The CDR3 loop is CASSASLGGTRETQYF.

The rearrangement links TRBV6-2 or TRBV6-3 to TRBJ2-4. Germline V gene sequence: CDR1 MNHEY, CDR2 SVGEGT. The CDR3 totals 11 residues. The chain's CDR3 is CASSLRLVQYF.

The chain recombines TRBV6-5 with TRBJ1-1. The germline V gene encodes CDR1 MNHEY and CDR2 SVGAGI. There are 14 residues in the CDR3. The chain's CDR3 is CASRANRRNTEAFF.

The chain couples TRBV7-6 to TRBJ2-1; TCRdb names TRBD2, which stays unverified in the absence of DNA. The CDR3 sequence is 14 residues long. The germline CDR1 and CDR2 sequences are SGHVS and FNYEAQ. CDR3 region: CASSPGAGAYEQFF.

The genes are TRBV6-5 and TRBJ2-4. CDR1 is MNHEY, CDR2 SVGAGI, per germline. This CDR3 has 13 residues. The CDR3 here is CASSAERSDIQYF.

This clonotype is called medium-sized based on its frequency. V and J are TRBV29-1 and TRBJ1-2. This CDR3 spans 12 amino acids. Germline V gives CDR1 SQVTM, CDR2 ANQGSEA. CDR3 region: CSSAGGDYGYTF.

The chain recombines TRBV19 with TRBJ1-5; the TRBD1 assignment by TCRdb is unverifiable without DNA. Germline CDR1 LNHDA, CDR2 SQIVND (reference sequence). The CDR3 runs 16 residues. The CDR3 is CASMEDRGRVSEPQHF.

The J gene is TRBJ2-1, the V gene TRBV6-5; TCRdb gives TRBD2 as the D gene, but with no DNA this cannot be confirmed. Germline V gene data show CDR1 as MNHEY and CDR2 as SVGAGI. The CDR3 is 16 amino acids. The CDR3 protein is CASSPNRLAGGSVQFF.

The chain is built from TRBV6-2 or TRBV6-3 and TRBJ2-2; TCRdb outputs TRBD1, but without DNA this stays unchecked. Germline-derived CDR1 and CDR2 are MNHEY and SVGEGT. CDR3 length equals 15 residues. The CDR3 region is CASSRSGVNTGELFF.

The J gene is TRBJ2-1, the V gene TRBV27; lacking DNA, the TRBD2 call made by TCRdb goes unchecked. In germline, CDR1 is MNHEY, CDR2 SMNVEV (reference sequence). The CDR3 totals 15 residues. The CDR3 here is CASSLDRLGGNEQFF.

V gene TRBV5-1 combines with J gene TRBJ2-7; with no DNA, the TCRdb D assignment of TRBD1 cannot be verified. The CDR3 length is 13 residues. The germline gives CDR1 SGHRS, CDR2 YFSETQ. CDR3 residues: CASSFRGPNEQYF.

The chain links TRBV27 to TRBJ1-4; TCRdb calls TRBD1, which cannot be checked without DNA. The CDR3 contains 14 residues. Germline V lookup: CDR1 MNHEY, CDR2 SMNVEV (reference sequence). CDR3 region: CASSFFGQTEELFF.

The chain is built from TRBV5-4 and TRBJ2-1; checking the TCRdb D call of TRBD1 is not possible without DNA. The CDR3 length is 15 residues. From germline, CDR1 is SGHNT and CDR2 YYREEE (reference sequence). The CDR3: CASRGGQGLPNEQFF.

The J gene is TRBJ2-7, the V gene TRBV6-5. This CDR3 region has 16 residues. CDR1 is MNHEY and CDR2 is SVGAGI in the germline V gene. CDR3 residues: CASSYSKLRGLYEQYF.

The chain recombines TRBV15 with TRBJ1-6; lacking DNA, the TRBD1 call made by TCRdb goes unchecked. The CDR3 has 15 residues. Germline CDR1 LNHNV, CDR2 YYDKDF (reference sequence). CDR3 loop: CATSIAGNPNSPLHF.

CDR3 sequence: CASSFRQGGSNEQFF. The rearrangement uses TRBV19 and TRBJ2-1; TCRdb calls TRBD1, which cannot be checked without DNA. Germline V gene data show CDR1 as LNHDA and CDR2 as SQIVND (reference sequence). This CDR3 region has 15 residues.

The chain recombines TRBV20-1 with TRBJ2-1; lacking DNA, the TRBD2 call made by TCRdb goes unchecked. The V gene's germline CDR1 is DFQATT and CDR2 SNEGSKA (reference sequence). This CDR3 region has 16 residues. The CDR3 loop is CSATDSGVSSYNEQFF.